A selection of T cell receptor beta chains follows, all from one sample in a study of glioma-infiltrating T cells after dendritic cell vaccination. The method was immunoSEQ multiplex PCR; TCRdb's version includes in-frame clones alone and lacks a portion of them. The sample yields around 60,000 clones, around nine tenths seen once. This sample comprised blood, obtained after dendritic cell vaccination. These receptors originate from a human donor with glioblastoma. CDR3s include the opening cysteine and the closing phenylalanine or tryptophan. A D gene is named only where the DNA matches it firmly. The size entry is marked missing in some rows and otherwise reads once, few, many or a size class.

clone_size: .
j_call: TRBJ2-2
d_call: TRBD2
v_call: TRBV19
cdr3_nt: TGTGCCAGTAACAGCGTAGCGGGAGGGCCGTCCGGGTGCGGGGAGCTGTTTTTT
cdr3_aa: CASNSVAGGPSGCGELFF

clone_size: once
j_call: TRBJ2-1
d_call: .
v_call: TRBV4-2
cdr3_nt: TGTGCCAGCAGCCAAGAAGCGACGGCCAACTACAATGAGCAGTTCTTC
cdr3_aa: CASSQEATANYNEQFF

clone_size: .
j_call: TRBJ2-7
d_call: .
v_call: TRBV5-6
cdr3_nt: TGTGCCAGCAGCTTGTCTACCTACGAGCAGTACTTC
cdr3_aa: CASSLSTYEQYF

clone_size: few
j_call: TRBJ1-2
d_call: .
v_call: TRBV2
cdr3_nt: TGTGCCAGCAGCGTCCCGGGACGGGGGAACCATGGCTACACCTTC
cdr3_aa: CASSVPGRGNHGYTF

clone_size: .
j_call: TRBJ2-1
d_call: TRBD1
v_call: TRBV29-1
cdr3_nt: TGCAGCGCCGCACGGTCGGGACAGGGTACCTACAATGAGCAGTTCTTC
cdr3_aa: CSAARSGQGTYNEQFF

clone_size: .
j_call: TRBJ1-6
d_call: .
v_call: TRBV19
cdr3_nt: TGTGCCAGTCAGGCGGGGGGGGTAAACAATTCACCCCTCCACTTT
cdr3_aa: CASQAGGVNNSPLHF

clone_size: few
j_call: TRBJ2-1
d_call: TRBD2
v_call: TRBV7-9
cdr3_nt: TGTGCCAGCAGCAGCACTGGGCGGGGGGGCAAGAATGAGCAGTTCTTC
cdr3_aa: CASSSTGRGGKNEQFF

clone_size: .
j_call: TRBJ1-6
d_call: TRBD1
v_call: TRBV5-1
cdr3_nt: TGCGCCAGCAGCTTGGCGGGACAGACCTATTCACCCCTCCACTTT
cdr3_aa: CASSLAGQTYSPLHF

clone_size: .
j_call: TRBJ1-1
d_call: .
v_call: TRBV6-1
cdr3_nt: TGTGCCAGCAGTGCGTCAGGTGATTCTCGTGGTTTCTTT
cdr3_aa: CASSASGDSRGFF

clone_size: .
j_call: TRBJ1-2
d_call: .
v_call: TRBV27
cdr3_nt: TGTGCCAGCAGTTTAGACAGCCGCTATGGCTACACCTTC
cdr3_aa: CASSLDSRYGYTF

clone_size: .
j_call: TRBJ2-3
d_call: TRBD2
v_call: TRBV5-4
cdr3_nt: TGTGCCAGCAGCCCTAAGTCTAGCGGTAACACAGATACGCAGTATTTT
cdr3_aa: CASSPKSSGNTDTQYF

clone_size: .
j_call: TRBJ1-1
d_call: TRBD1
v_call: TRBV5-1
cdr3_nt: TGCGCCAGCGGAAATACAGGGGTAGTCACTGAAGCTTTCTTT
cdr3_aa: CASGNTGVVTEAFF

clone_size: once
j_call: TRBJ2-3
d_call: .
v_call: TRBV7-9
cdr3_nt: TGTGCCAGCAGCCACCCCAGAGATACGCAGTATTTT
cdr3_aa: CASSHPRDTQYF

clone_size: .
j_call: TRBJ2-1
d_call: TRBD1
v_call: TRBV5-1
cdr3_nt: TGCGCCAGCAGCTGGGGGACAGGGGGTGGCTCGGGCAATGAGCAGTTCTTC
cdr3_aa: CASSWGTGGGSGNEQFF

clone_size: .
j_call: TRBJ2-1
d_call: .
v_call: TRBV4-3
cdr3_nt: TGCGCCAGCAGCCAAGGGACACATAGCTCCTACAATGAGCAGTTCTTC
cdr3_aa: CASSQGTHSSYNEQFF

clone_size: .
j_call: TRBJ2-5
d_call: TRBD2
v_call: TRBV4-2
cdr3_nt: TGTGCCAGCAGCCAAGATCCTAGCGGGAGGGAGGGAGAGACCCAGTACTTC
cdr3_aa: CASSQDPSGREGETQYF

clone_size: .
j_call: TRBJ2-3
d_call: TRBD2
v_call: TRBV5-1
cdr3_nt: TGCGCCAGCAGCTTGGAACTAGCGGGCGTAGATACGCAGTATTTT
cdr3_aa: CASSLELAGVDTQYF

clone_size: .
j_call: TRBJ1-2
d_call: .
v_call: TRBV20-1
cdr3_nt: TGCAGTGCTAAGCACGGCGGGGGCTACACCTTC
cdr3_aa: CSAKHGGGYTF

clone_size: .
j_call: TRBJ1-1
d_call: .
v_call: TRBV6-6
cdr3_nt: TGTGCCAGCAGTTACGAGGAGACTGAAGCTTTCTTT
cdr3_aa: CASSYEETEAFF

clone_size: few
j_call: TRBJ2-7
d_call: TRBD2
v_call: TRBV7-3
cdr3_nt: TGTGCCAGCAGCTGGGGGGGGGACTACGAGCAGTACTTC
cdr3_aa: CASSWGGDYEQYF

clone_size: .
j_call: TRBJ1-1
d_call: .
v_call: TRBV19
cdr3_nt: TGTGCCAGTAGCATATCGCGAAACACTGAAGCTTTCTTT
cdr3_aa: CASSISRNTEAFF

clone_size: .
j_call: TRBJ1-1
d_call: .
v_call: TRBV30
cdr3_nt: TGTGCCTGGAGTAACGCGGTGAGATTACACACTGAAGCTTTCTTT
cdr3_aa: CAWSNAVRLHTEAFF

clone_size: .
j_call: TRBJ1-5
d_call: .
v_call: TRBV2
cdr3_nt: TGTGCCAGCAGGGACTTATATAGCAATCAGCCCCAGCATTTT
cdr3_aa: CASRDLYSNQPQHF

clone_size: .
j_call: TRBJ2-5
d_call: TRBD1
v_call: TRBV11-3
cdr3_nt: TGTGCCAGCAGCCCGGACAGGGGGCTCCAAGAGACCCAGTACTTC
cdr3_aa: CASSPDRGLQETQYF

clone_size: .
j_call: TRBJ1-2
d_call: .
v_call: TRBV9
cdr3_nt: TGTGCCAGCAGTGGAAACACGAGGGCGAGCGGCTACACCTTC
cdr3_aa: CASSGNTRASGYTF

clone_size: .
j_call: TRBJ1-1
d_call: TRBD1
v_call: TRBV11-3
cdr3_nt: TGTGCCAGCAGCCTAGGACAGGGGGGTACTGAAGCTTTCTTT
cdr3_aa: CASSLGQGGTEAFF

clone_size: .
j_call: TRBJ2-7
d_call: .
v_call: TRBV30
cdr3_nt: TGTGCCTGGAGTGTAGGGGTTTACGAGCAGTACTTC
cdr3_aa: CAWSVGVYEQYF

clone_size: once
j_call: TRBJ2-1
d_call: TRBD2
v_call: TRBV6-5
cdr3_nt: TGTGCCAGCACTACTAGCGGGGGGTGGGGCAATGAGCAGTTCTTC
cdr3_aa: CASTTSGGWGNEQFF

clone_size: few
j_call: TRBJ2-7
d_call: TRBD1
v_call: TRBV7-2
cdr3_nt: TGTGCCAGCAGCCCCCGGCCGACAGGGTACTACGAGCAGTACTTC
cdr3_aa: CASSPRPTGYYEQYF

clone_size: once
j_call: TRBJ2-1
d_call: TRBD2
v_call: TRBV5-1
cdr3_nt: TGCGCCAGCAGCTTGGAGGGGACTACATACAATGAGCAGTTCTTC
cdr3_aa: CASSLEGTTYNEQFF

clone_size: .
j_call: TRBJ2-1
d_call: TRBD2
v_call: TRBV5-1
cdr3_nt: TGCGCCAGCAGCCCTAATAGCGGGAGCTCCTACAATGAGCAGTTCTTC
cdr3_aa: CASSPNSGSSYNEQFF

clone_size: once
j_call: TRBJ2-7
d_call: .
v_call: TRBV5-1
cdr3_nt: TGCGCCAGCAGCTTGGGAGCGACAGGTCCCCCCTACGAGCAGTACTTC
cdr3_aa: CASSLGATGPPYEQYF

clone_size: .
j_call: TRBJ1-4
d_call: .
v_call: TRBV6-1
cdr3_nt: TGTGCCAGCACCCTGTCGGAAAAACTGTTTTTT
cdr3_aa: CASTLSEKLFF

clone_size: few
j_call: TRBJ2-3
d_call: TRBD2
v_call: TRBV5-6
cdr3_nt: TGTGCCAGCAGCTTTGGACTAGCGGGGGGGATGGATACGCAGTATTTT
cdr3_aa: CASSFGLAGGMDTQYF

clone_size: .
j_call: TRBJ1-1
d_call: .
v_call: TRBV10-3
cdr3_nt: TGTGCCATCAGCGCGCTGACAGGGAACACTGAAGCTTTCTTT
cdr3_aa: CAISALTGNTEAFF

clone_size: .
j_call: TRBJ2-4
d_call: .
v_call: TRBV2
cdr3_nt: TGTGCCAGCAAGTATGCAGTGGCGGGAGCCAAAAACATTCAGTACTTC
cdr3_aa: CASKYAVAGAKNIQYF

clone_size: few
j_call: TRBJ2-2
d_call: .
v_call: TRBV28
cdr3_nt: TGTGCCAGCAGTTCCCTTTTGAACACCGGGGAGCTGTTTTTT
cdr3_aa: CASSSLLNTGELFF

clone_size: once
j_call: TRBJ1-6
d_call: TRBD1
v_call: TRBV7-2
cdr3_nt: TGTGCCAGCAGCGGTCGACAGGGGAACGATAATTCACCCCTCCACTTT
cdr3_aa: CASSGRQGNDNSPLHF

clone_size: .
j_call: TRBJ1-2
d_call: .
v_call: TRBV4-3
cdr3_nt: TGCGCCAGCAGCCAAGATTTTTCCAGGGGTAGTCATGGCTACACCTTC
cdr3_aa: CASSQDFSRGSHGYTF

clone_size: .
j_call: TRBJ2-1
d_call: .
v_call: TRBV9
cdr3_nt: TGTGCCAGCAGCATTTTGACTAGTGTCGGCTACAATGAGCAGTTCTTC
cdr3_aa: CASSILTSVGYNEQFF

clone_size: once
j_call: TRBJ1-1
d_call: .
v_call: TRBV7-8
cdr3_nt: TGTGCCAGCAGTGTTACAGATTTGAGCACTGAAGCTTTCTTT
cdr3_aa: CASSVTDLSTEAFF

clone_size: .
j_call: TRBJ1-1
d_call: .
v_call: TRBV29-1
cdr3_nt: TGCAGCGGGAGGGGGGGGCCGGGCACTGAAGCTTTCTTT
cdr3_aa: CSGRGGPGTEAFF

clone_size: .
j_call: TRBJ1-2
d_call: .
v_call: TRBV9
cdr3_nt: TGTGCCAGCAGCGTTTTGGGGGGAGGCTACACCTTC
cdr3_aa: CASSVLGGGYTF

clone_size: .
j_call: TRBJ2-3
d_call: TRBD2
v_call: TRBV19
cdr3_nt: TGTGCCAGTAGTATCCTAGCGCGGGGGGGCGAAGATACGCAGTATTTT
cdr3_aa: CASSILARGGEDTQYF

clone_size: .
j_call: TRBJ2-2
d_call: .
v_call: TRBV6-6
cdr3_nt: TGTGCCAGCAGGACGGGTACCGGGGAGCTGTTTTTT
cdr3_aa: CASRTGTGELFF

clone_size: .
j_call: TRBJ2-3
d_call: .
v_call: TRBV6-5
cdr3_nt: TGTGCCAGCAGTTCCCCCCTCGGGGATACGCAGTATTTT
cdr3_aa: CASSSPLGDTQYF

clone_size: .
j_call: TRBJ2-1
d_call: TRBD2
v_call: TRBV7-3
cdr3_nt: TGTGCCAGCAGCTTACTAGCGGGCCGGATAGGGAACAATGAGCAGTTCTTC
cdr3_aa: CASSLLAGRIGNNEQFF

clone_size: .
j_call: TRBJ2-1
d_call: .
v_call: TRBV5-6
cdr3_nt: TGTGCCAGCAGCTTGGTCGGCGGAAGTAACAATGAGCAGTTCTTC
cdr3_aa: CASSLVGGSNNEQFF

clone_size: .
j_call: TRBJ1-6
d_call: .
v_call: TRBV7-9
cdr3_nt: TGTGCCAGCAGCTTAGTAGGGGGAAATTCACCCCTCCACTTT
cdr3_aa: CASSLVGGNSPLHF

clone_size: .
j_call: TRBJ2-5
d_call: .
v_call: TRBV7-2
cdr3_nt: TGTGCCAGCAGCTTAATTGGGCAGGAAGAGACCCAGTACTTC
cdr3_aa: CASSLIGQEETQYF

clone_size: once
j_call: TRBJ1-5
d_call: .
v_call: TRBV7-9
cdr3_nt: TGTGCCAGCAGCCAAGAGGACAGTTACGATCAGCCCCAGCATTTT
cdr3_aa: CASSQEDSYDQPQHF

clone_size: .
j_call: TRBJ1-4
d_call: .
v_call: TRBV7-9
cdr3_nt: TGTGCCAGCAGCTCCGGACAGTCGTGGGAAAAACTGTTTTTT
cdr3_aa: CASSSGQSWEKLFF

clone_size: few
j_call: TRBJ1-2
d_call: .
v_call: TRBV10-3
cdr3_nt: TGTGCCATCAGTGAGTCGCGTACTCTCGCTTTC
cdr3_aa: CAISESRTLAF

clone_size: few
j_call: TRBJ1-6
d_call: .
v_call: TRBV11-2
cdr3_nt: TGTGCCAGCAGCTTAGAGGGGCGTAATTCACCCCTCCACTTT
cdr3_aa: CASSLEGRNSPLHF

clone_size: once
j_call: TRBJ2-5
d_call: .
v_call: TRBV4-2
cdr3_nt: TGTGCCAGCAGCCAAGCTGAATCCGAGCAAGAGACCCAGTACTTC
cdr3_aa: CASSQAESEQETQYF

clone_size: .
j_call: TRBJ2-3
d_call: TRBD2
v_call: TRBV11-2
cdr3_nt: TGTGCCAGCAGCCATAGGAGGGGAGCGGGAGGCCGCACAGATACGCAGTATTTT
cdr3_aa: CASSHRRGAGGRTDTQYF

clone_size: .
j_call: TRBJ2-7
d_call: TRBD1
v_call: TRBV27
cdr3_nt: TGTGCCAGCACTTCGTTGGTTTCCTTGGGAGGACAGGGCTACGAGCAGTACTTC
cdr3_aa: CASTSLVSLGGQGYEQYF

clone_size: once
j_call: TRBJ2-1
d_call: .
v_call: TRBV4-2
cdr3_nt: TGTGCCAGCAGCCAAGCGGGGGATTACAATGAGCAGTTCTTC
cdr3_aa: CASSQAGDYNEQFF

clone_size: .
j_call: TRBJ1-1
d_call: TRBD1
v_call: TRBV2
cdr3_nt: TGTGCCAGCAGGGGACAGGGGGTGCACACTGAAGCTTTCTTT
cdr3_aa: CASRGQGVHTEAFF

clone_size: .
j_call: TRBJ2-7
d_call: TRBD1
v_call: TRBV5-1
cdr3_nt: TGCGCCAGCAGCTCGACAGGGGGCAAACCCTACGAGCAGTACTTC
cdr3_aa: CASSSTGGKPYEQYF